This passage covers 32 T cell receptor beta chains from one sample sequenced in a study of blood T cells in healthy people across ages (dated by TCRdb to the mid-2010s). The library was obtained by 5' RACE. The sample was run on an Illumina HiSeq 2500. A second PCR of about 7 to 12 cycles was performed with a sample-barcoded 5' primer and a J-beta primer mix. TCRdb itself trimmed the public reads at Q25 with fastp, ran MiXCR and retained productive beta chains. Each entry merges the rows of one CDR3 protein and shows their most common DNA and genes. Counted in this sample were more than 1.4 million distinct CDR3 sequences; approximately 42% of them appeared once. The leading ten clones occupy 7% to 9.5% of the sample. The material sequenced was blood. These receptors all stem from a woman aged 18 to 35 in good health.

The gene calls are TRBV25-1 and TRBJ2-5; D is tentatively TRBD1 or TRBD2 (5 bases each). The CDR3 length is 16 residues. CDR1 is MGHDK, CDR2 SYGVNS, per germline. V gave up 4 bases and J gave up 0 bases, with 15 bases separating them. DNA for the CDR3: TGTGCCAGCAGTGGGGGCGGACTCCGGGACCAAGAGACCCAGTACTTC. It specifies CASSGGGLRDQETQYF.

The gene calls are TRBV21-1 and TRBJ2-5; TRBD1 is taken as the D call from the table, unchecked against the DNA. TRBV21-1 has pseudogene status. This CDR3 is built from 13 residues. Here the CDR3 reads CTSSKLRGETQYF. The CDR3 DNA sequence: TGTACCAGCAGCAAACTGAGGGGGGAGACCCAGTACTTC.

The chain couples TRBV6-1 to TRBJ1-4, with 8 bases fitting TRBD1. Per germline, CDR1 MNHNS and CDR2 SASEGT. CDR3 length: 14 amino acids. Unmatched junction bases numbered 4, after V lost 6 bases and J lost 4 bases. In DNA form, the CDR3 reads TGTGCCAGCAGCCGGGACAGGATTAATGAAAAACTGTTTTTT. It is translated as CASSRDRINEKLFF.

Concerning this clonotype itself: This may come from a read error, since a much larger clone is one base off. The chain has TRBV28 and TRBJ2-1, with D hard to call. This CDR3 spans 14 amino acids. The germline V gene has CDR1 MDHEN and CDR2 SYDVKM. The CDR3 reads CAHRPPGGINERFF. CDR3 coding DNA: TGTGCTCACCGACCCCCCGGTGGAATCAATGAGCGGTTCTTC.

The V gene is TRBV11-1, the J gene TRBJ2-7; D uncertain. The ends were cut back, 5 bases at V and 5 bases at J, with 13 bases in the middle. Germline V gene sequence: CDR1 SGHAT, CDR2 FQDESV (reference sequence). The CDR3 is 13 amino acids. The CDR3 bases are TGTGCCAGCAGCCCGGGCCCCACCAACGAGCAGTACTTC. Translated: CASSPGPTNEQYF.

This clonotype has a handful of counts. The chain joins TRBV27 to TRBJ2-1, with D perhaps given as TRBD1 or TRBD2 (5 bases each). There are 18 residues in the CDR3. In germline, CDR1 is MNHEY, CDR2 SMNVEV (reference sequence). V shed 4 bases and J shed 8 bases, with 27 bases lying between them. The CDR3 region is CASSYTPLSGALGDEQFF. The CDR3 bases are TGTGCCAGCAGTTACACCCCCCTGTCCGGGGCCCTTGGGGATGAGCAGTTCTTC.

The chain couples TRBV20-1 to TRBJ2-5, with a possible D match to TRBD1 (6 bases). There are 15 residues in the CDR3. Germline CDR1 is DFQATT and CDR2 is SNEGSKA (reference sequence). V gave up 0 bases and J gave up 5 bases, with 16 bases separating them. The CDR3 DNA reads TGCAGTGCTAGAGATCTGGCAGGGGCAGAGGAGACCCAGTACTTC. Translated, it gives CSARDLAGAEETQYF.

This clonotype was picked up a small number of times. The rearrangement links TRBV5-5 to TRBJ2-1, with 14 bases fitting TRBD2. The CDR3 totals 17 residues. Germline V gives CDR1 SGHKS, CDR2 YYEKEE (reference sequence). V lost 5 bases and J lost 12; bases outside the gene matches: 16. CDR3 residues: CASSSGPGTSGGPGQFF. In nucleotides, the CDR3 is TGTGCCAGCAGTTCTGGCCCCGGGACTAGCGGGGGCCCCGGGCAGTTCTTC.

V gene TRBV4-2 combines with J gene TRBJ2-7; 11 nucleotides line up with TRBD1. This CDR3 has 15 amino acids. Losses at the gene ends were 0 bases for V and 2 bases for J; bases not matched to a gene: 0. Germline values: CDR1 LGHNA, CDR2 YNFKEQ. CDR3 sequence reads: CASSQEDRGPYEQYF. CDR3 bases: TGTGCCAGCAGCCAAGAGGACAGGGGGCCCTACGAGCAGTACTTC.

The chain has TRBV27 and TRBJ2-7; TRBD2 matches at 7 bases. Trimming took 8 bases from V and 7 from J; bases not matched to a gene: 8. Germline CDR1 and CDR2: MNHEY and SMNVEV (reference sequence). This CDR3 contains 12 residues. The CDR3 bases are TGTGCCAGCCGCCCGGCGGGAGCTGAGCAGTACTTC. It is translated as CASRPAGAEQYF.

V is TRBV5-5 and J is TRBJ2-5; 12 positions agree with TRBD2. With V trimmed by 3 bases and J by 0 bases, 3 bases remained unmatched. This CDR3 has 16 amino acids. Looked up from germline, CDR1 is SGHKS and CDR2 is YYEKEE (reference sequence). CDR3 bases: TGTGCCAGCAGCTCCCTAGCGGGGGGGCACCAAGAGACCCAGTACTTC. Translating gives CASSSLAGGHQETQYF.

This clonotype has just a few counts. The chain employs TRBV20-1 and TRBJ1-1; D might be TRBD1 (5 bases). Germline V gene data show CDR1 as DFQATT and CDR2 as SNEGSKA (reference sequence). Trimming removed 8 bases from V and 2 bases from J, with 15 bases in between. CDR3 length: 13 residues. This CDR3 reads CSFSGQTNTEAFF. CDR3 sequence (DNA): TGCAGTTTTTCAGGGCAAACCAACACTGAAGCTTTCTTT.

The CDR3 loop is CASSRLAGDGDTQYF. The CDR3 coding sequence is TGTGCCAGCAGCCGACTAGCGGGGGACGGAGATACGCAGTATTTT. The J gene is TRBJ2-3, the V gene TRBV5-6, with 12 bases matching TRBD2. Germline V CDR1 and CDR2: SGHDT, YYEEEE. Germline trimming cut 4 bases from V and 5 bases from J; bases unmatched to any gene: 5. This CDR3 has 15 residues.

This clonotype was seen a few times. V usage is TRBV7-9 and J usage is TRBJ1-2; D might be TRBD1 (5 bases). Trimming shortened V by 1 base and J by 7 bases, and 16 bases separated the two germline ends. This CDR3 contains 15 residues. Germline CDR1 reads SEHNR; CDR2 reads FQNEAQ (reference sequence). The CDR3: CASSLGGGDYVGYTF. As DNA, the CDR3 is TGTGCCAGCAGCTTAGGAGGAGGGGACTATGTTGGCTACACCTTC.

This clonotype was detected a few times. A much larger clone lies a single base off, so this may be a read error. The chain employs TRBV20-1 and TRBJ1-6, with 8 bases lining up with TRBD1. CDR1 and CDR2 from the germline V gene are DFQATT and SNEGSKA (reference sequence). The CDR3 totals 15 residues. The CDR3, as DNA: TGCAGTGCTAGAGATGAGGCAGGGGGCGCGAAACCCCCCCACTTT. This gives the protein CSARDEAGGAKPPHF.

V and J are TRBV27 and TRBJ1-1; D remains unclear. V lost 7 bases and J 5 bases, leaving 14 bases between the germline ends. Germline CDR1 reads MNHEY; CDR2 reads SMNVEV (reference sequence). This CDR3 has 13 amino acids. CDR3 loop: CASMLAGQTEAFF. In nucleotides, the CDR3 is TGTGCCAGCATGCTGGCAGGCCAAACTGAAGCTTTCTTT.

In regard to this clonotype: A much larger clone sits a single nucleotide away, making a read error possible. The CDR3 region is CASSQSSPSVYGCTF. CDR3 nucleotide sequence: TGTGCCAGCAGCCAGAGTAGCCCCTCGGTCTATGGCTGCACCTTC. The chain is built from TRBV14 and TRBJ1-2; D is uncertain. This CDR3 comprises 15 residues. CDR1 is SGHDN, CDR2 FVKESK, per germline. The variable domain in full, with the rest retrieved from reference TRBV14 and TRBJ1-2, is EAGVTQFPSHSVIEKGQTVTLRCDPISGHDNLYWYRRVMGKEIKFLLHFVKESKQDESGMPNNRFLAERTGGTYSTLKVQPAELEDSGVYFCASSQSSPSVYGCTFGSGTRLTVV.

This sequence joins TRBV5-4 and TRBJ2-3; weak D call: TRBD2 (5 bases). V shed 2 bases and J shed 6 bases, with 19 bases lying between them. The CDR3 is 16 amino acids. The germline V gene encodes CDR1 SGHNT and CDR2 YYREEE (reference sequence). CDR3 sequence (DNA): TGTGCCAGCAGCTTTCCCGGGTCTTCGGAGGTTGATACGCAGTATTTT. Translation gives CASSFPGSSEVDTQYF.

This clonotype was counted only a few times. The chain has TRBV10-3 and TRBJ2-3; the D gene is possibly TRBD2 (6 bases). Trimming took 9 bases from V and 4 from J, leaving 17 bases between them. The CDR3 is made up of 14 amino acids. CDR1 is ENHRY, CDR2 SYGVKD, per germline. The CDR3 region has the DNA TGTGCCATGAGCCCAGGAGGAGGGTCAGATACGCAGTATTTT. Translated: CAMSPGGGSDTQYF.

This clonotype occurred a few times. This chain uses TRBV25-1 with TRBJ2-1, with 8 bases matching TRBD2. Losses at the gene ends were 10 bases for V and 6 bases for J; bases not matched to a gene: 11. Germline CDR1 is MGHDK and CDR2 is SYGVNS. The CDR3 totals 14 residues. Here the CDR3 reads CATGTNGRGNEQFF. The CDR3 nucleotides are TGTGCCACCGGAACTAACGGGAGGGGCAATGAGCAGTTCTTC.

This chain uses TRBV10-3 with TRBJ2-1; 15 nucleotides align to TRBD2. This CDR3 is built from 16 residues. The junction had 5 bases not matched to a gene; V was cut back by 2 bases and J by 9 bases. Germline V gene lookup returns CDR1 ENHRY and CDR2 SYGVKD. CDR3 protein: CAISEGTSGRYIEQFF. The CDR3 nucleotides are TGTGCCATCAGTGAGGGGACTAGCGGGAGGTATATTGAGCAGTTCTTC.

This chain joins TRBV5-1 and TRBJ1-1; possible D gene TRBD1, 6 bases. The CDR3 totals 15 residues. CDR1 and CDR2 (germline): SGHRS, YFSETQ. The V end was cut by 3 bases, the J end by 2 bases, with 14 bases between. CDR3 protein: CASSWRGGDNTEAFF. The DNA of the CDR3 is TGCGCCAGCAGCTGGCGAGGGGGGGACAACACTGAAGCTTTCTTT.

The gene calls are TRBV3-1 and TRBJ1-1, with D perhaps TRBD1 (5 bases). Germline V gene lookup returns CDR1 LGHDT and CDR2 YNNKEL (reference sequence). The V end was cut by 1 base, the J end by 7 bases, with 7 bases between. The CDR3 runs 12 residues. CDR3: CASSQAGYEAFF. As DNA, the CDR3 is TGTGCCAGCAGCCAAGCAGGGTATGAAGCTTTCTTT.

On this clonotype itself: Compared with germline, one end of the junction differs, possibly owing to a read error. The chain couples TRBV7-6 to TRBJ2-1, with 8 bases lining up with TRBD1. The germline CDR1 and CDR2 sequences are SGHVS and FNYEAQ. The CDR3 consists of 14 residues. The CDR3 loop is CATSDRGGSYEQFF. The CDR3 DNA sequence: TGTGCCACCAGCGACAGGGGCGGATCCTACGAGCAGTTCTTC.

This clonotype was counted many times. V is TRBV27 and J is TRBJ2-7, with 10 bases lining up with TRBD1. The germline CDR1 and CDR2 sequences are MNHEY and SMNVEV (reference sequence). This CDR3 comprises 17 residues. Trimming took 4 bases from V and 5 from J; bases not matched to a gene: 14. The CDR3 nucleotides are TGTGCCAGCAGTTGGGAGGACAGGGGGGAATTTTGCCACGAGCAGTACTTC. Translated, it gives CASSWEDRGEFCHEQYF.

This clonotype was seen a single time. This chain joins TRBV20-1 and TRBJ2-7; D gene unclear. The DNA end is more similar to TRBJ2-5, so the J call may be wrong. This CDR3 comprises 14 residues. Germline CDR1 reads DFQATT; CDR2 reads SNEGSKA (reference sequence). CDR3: CSASLGWPTETQYF. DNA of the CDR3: TGCAGTGCTAGTTTGGGGTGGCCCACAGAGACCCAGTACTTC.

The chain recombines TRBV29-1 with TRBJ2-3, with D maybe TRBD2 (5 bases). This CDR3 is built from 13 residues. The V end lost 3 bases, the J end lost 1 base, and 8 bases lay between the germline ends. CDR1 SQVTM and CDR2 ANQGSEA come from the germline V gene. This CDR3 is CSVDAGGTDTQYF. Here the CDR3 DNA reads TGCAGCGTTGATGCCGGGGGCACAGATACGCAGTATTTT.

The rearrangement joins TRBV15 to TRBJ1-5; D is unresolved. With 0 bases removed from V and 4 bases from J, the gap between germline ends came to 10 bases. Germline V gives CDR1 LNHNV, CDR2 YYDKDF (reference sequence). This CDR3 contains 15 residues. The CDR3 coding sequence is TGTGCCACCAGCAGAGATAGGGCAGTAAATCAGCCCCAGCATTTT. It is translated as CATSRDRAVNQPQHF.

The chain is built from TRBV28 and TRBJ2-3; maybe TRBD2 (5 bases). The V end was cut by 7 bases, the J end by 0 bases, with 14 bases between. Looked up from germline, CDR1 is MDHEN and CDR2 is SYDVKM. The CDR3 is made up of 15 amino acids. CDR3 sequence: CASTPWRVSTDTQYF. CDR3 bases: TGTGCCAGCACCCCTTGGCGGGTTAGCACAGATACGCAGTATTTT.

In DNA form, the CDR3 reads TGTGCCAGCAGCAGGGTGACCACGGACAGCCAAGAGACCCAGTACTTC. The encoded protein is CASSRVTTDSQETQYF. The chain couples TRBV5-6 to TRBJ2-5, with D possibly TRBD1 on 6 matching bases. This CDR3 region has 16 residues. The V gene's germline CDR1 is SGHDT and CDR2 YYEEEE. Between the trimmed V and J ends, which lost 4 bases and 1 base, there was a span of 17 bases.

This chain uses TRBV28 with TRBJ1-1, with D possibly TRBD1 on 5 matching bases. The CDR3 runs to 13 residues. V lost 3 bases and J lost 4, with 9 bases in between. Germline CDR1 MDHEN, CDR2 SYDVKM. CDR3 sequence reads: CASSFLGATEAFF. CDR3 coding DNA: TGTGCCAGCAGTTTCCTCGGGGCCACTGAAGCTTTCTTT.

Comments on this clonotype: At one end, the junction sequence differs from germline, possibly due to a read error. Here the CDR3 reads CASSLVGGVNYSEQFF. DNA for the CDR3: TGCGCCAGCAGCTTAGTGGGAGGGGTTAACTACAGTGAGCAGTTCTTC. The chain carries TRBV11-2 and TRBJ2-1, with 7 bases matching TRBD2. CDR1 is SGHAT and CDR2 is FQNNGV in the germline V gene. This CDR3 is 16 amino acids long.